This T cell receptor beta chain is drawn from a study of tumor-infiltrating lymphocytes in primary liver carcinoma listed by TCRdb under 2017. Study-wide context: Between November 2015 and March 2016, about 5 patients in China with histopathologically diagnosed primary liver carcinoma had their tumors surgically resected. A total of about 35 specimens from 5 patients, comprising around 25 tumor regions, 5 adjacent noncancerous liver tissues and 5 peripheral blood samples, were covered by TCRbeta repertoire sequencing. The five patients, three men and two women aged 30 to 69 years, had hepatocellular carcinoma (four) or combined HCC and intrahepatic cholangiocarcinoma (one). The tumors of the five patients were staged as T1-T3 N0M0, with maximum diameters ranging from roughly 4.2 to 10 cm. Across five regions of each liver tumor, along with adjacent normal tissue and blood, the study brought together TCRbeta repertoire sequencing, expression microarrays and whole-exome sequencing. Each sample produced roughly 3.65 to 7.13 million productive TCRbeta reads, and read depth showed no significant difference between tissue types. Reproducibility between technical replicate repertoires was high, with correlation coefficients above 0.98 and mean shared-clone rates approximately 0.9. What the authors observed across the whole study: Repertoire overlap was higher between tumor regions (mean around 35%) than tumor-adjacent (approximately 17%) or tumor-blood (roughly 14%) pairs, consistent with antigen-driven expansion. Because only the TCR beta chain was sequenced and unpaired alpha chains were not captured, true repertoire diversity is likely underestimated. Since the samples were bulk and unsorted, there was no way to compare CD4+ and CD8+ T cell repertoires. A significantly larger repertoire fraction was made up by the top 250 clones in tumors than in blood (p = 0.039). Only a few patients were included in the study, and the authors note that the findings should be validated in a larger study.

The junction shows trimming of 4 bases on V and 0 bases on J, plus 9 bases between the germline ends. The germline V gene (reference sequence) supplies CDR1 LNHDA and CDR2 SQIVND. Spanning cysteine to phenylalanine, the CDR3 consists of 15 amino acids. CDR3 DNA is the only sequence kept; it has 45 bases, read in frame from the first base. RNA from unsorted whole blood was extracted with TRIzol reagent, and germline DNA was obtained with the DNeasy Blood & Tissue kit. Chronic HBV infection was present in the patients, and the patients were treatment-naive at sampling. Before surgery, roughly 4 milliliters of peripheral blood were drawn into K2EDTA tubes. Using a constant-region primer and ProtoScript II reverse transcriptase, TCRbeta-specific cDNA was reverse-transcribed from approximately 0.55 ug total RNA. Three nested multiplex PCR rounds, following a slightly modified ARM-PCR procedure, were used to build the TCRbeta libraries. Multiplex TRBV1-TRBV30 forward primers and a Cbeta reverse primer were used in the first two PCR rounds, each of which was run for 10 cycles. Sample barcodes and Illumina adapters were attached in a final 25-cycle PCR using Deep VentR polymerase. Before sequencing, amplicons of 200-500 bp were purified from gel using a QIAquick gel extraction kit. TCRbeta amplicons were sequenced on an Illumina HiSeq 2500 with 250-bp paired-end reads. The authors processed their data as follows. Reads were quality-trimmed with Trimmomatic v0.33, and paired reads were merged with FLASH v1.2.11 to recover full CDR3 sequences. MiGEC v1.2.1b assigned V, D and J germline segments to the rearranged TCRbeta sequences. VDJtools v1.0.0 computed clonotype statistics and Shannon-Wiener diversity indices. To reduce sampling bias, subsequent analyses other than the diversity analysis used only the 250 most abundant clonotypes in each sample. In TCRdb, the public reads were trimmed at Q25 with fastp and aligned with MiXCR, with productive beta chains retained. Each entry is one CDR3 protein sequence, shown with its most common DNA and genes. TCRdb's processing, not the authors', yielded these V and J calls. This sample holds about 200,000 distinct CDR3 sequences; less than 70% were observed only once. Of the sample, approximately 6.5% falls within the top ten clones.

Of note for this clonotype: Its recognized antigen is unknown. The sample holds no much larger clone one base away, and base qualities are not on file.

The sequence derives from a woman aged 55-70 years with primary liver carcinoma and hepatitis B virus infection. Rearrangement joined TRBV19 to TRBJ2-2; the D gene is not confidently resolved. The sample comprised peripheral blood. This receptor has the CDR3 CASSSTWANTGELFF. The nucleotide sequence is TGTGCCAGTAGTAGTACGTGGGCGAACACCGGGGAGCTGTTTTTT. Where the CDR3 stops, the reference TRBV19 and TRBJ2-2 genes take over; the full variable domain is DGGITQSPKYLFRKEGQNVTLSCEQNLNHDAMYWYRQDPGQGLRLIYYSQIVNDFQKGDIAEGYSVSREKKESFPLTVTSAQKNPTAFYLCASSSTWANTGELFFGEGSRLTVL.